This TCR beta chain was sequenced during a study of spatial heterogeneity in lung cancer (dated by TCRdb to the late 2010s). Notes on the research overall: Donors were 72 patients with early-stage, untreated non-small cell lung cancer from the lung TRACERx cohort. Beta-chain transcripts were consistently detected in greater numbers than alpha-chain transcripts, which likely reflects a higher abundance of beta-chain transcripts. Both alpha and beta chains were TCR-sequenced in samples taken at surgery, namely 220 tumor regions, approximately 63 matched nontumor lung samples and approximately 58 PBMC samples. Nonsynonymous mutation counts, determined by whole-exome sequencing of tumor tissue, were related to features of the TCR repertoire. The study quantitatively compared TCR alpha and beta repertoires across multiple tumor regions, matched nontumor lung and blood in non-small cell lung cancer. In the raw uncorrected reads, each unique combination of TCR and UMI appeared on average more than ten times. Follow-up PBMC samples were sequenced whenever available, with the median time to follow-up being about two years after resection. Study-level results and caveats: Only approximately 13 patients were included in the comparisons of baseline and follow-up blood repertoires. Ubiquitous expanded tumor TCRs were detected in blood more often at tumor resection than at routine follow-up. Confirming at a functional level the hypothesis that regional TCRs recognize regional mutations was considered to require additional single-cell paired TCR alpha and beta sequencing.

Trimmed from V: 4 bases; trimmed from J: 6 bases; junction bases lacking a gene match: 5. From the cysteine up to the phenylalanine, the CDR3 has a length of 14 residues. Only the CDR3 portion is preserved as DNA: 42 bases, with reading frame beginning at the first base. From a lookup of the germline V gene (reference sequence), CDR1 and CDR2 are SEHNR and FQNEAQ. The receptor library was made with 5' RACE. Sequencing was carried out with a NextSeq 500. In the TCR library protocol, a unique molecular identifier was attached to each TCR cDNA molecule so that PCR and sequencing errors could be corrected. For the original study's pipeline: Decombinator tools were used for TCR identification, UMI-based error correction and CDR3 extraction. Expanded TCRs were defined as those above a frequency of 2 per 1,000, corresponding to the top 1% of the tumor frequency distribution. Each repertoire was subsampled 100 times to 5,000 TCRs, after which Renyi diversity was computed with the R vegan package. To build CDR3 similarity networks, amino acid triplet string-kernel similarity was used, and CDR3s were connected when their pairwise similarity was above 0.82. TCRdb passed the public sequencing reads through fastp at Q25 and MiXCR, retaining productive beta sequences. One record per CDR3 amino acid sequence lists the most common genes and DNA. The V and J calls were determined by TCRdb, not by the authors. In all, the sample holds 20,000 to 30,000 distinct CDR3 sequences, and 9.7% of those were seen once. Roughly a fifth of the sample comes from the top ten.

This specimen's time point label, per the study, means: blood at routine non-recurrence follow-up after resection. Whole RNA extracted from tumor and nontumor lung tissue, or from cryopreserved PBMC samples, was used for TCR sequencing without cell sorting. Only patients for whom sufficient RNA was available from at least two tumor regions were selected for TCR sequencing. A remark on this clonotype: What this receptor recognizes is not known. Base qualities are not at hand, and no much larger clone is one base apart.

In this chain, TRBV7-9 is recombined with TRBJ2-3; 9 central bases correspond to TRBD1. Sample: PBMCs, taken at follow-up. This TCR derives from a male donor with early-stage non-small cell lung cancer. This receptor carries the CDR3 CASSSDRGLDTQYF. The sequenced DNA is TGTGCCAGCAGCTCGGACAGGGGCTTGGATACGCAGTATTTT.